Below, 23 T cell receptor beta chains from the same sample are listed, as sequenced in a study of technical replicates of blood from a few donors. Assay used: immunoSEQ multiplex PCR; TCRdb lists only in-frame clones, some missing. The sample shows around 9,000 clones, 91% of them seen only once. Sequencing input: PBMCs. Receptors originate from a human donor in good health.

The V and J genes are TRBV2 and TRBJ2-3, with no clear D. There are 15 residues in the CDR3. Germline V gene lookup returns CDR1 SNHLY and CDR2 FYNNEI. V gave up 7 bases and J gave up 1 base, with 15 bases separating them. The CDR3 region is CASKSQPGGTDTQYF. The CDR3 region has the DNA TGTGCCAGCAAGTCCCAGCCGGGTGGCACAGATACGCAGTATTTT.

The V call is TRBV19, the J call TRBJ1-3; TRBD1 is a possible D gene (6 bases). Germline CDR1 is LNHDA and CDR2 is SQIVND (reference sequence). The CDR3 covers 15 residues. Trimming left V 4 bases short and J 0 bases short, with 10 bases between. Here the CDR3 reads CASSRQEFSGNTIYF. Here the CDR3 DNA reads TGTGCCAGTAGTAGACAGGAGTTCTCTGGAAACACCATATATTTT. Full variable domain (outside the CDR3, taken from reference TRBV19 and TRBJ1-3): DGGITQSPKYLFRKEGQNVTLSCEQNLNHDAMYWYRQDPGQGLRLIYYSQIVNDFQKGDIAEGYSVSREKKESFPLTVTSAQKNPTAFYLCASSRQEFSGNTIYFGEGSWLTVV.

The DNA of the CDR3 is TGTGCCAGCGCGTGGACAGATACGCAGTATTTT. This gives the protein CASAWTDTQYF. The chain has TRBV2 and TRBJ2-3; D is unclear. CDR1 is SNHLY and CDR2 is FYNNEI in the germline V gene. The CDR3 consists of 11 residues. Trimming took 8 bases from V and 3 from J, leaving 6 bases between them.

This chain connects TRBV29-1 to TRBJ2-5; 7 bases are a match to TRBD2. The CDR3 loop spans 14 amino acids. CDR1 is SQVTM, CDR2 ANQGSEA, per germline. Trimming removed 6 bases from V and 4 bases from J; junction bases left unmatched: 11. CDR3 in amino acids: CSVSPPGGGETQYF. CDR3 DNA: TGCAGCGTGTCCCCCCCGGGAGGTGGAGAGACCCAGTACTTC.

This chain links TRBV4-2 with TRBJ2-1; TRBD2 is a possible D gene (6 bases). The germline V gene encodes CDR1 LGHNA and CDR2 YNFKEQ. The V end lost 4 bases, the J end lost 4 bases, and 14 bases lay between the germline ends. The CDR3 loop spans 15 amino acids. The CDR3 reads CASSPIAGQYNEQFF. In nucleotides, the CDR3 is TGTGCCAGCAGCCCCATTGCGGGGCAGTACAATGAGCAGTTCTTC.

The chain employs TRBV25-1 and TRBJ2-1; the match to TRBD2 covers 13 bases. From germline, CDR1 is MGHDK and CDR2 SYGVNS. Losses at the gene ends were 3 bases for V and 6 bases for J; bases not matched to a gene: 5. The CDR3 runs 16 residues. CDR3 in amino acids: CASSEILAGGGNEQFF. The DNA of the CDR3 is TGTGCCAGCAGTGAGATACTAGCGGGAGGGGGCAATGAGCAGTTCTTC.

In DNA form, the CDR3 reads TGTGCCAGCAGCCACCCCCGAGGTAGCGGGAGTTCCGGGGAGCTGTTTTTT. The encoded protein is CASSHPRGSGSSGELFF. The V and J genes are TRBV11-2 and TRBJ2-2; 9 bases are shared with TRBD2. Germline lookup yields CDR1 SGHAT and CDR2 FQNNGV. V was clipped by 5 bases and J by 6 bases; unmatched bases: 13. The CDR3 has 17 residues.

This chain connects TRBV6-5 to TRBJ2-7, with 11 bases aligning to TRBD2. Germline V gene lookup returns CDR1 MNHEY and CDR2 SVGAGI. The CDR3 length is 15 residues. Unmatched junction bases numbered 8, after V lost 7 bases and J lost 3 bases. This chain's CDR3 is CASTSSGTSGYEQYF. The CDR3 DNA sequence: TGTGCCAGCACCTCCTCGGGGACTAGCGGCTACGAGCAGTACTTC.

This chain connects TRBV28 to TRBJ1-5, with 8 bases lining up with TRBD1. This CDR3 spans 15 amino acids. Germline CDR1 MDHEN, CDR2 SYDVKM. The J segment lost 2 bases and the V segment lost 5 bases, leaving 5 bases of the junction unmatched. The CDR3 DNA is TGTGCCAGCAGTCCAGGGGGCGCGGGCAATCAGCCCCAGCATTTT. It encodes CASSPGGAGNQPQHF.

V is TRBV6-6 and J is TRBJ1-3; 8 bases align to TRBD1. The CDR3 sequence is 16 residues long. Per germline, CDR1 MNHNY and CDR2 SVGAGI (reference sequence). Trimming at V came to 2 bases and at J to 0 bases, leaving 3 bases not matched to a gene. In DNA, the CDR3 is TGTGCCAGCAGTTACCGGGACAGGTACTCTGGAAACACCATATATTTT. Its protein is CASSYRDRYSGNTIYF.

This clone was recorded once. V usage is TRBV2 and J usage is TRBJ1-1; 8 nucleotides align to TRBD1. This CDR3 spans 14 amino acids. The V gene's germline CDR1 is SNHLY and CDR2 FYNNEI. CDR3 protein: CAVTRTGITTEAFF. CDR3 nucleotide sequence: TGTGCAGTTACCCGGACAGGGATAACCACTGAAGCTTTCTTT.

This chain connects TRBV4-1 to TRBJ2-5; TRBD1 matches 9 bases. CDR3 length equals 14 residues. From germline, CDR1 is MGHRA and CDR2 YSYEKL. After removal of 4 bases from V and 5 bases from J, the junction contained 5 bases not matched to a gene. The CDR3 spells CASSLGQGPETQYF. The CDR3 DNA sequence: TGCGCCAGCAGCCTAGGACAGGGGCCGGAGACCCAGTACTTC.

This clone was observed a single time. CDR3: CATRPAGANYEQYF. The CDR3 bases are TGTGCCACGAGACCGGCGGGAGCAAACTACGAGCAGTACTTC. The rearrangement links TRBV27 to TRBJ2-7; 7 bases fit TRBD2. The CDR3 contains 14 residues. With 10 bases clipped from V and 3 bases from J, the junction kept 12 bases outside the gene matches. In germline, CDR1 is MNHEY, CDR2 SMNVEV (reference sequence).

This clone was seen just once. The chain joins TRBV23-1 to TRBJ2-7; 11 bases agree with TRBD2. TRBV23-1 is an ORF, and what it does is uncertain. J lost 4 bases, V lost 8 bases, and 16 bases had no gene match. CDR3 length equals 17 residues. CDR3 nucleotide sequence: TGCGCCAGCCGCACGAGTCAGCCTAGCGGGAGGTCATACGAGCAGTACTTC. Its translation: CASRTSQPSGRSYEQYF.

The J gene is TRBJ2-1, the V gene TRBV5-1; perhaps TRBD2 as D (6 bases). V was pared by 2 bases and J by 8 bases, with 17 bases between. CDR1 SGHRS and CDR2 YFSETQ come from the germline V gene. CDR3 length: 15 amino acids. The CDR3 is CASSFLAGSGDEQFF. The CDR3 DNA reads as TGCGCCAGCAGCTTTCTCGCGGGGTCTGGGGATGAGCAGTTCTTC.

V gene TRBV6-5 combines with J gene TRBJ2-7; 12 bases line up with TRBD2. The CDR3 loop spans 14 amino acids. CDR1 is MNHEY, CDR2 SVGAGI, per germline. With V trimmed by 6 bases and J by 11 bases, 11 bases remained unmatched. CDR3 sequence (DNA): TGTGCCAGCAGACGTGGACTAGCGGGAAGTTTAGAGTACTTC. This encodes CASRRGLAGSLEYF.

The CDR3 DNA sequence: TGTGCCAGCAGCTACCCCGGACAGTCCTCTGGAAACACCATATATTTT. It encodes CASSYPGQSSGNTIYF. The chain uses TRBV5-4 and TRBJ1-3; maybe TRBD1 (6 bases). The CDR3 consists of 16 residues. Germline assignment: CDR1 SGHNT and CDR2 YYREEE (reference sequence). V lost 3 bases to trimming and J lost 0 bases, with 13 bases between them.

This chain uses TRBV5-1 with TRBJ1-1; D is uncertain. The V gene lost 1 base and the J gene lost 0 bases, with 4 bases spanning the gap. CDR1 is SGHRS and CDR2 is YFSETQ in the germline V gene. The CDR3 runs 13 residues. The CDR3: CASSLQMNTEAFF. CDR3 DNA: TGCGCCAGCAGCTTGCAGATGAACACTGAAGCTTTCTTT.

V and J are TRBV15 and TRBJ2-1, with D perhaps matching TRBD2 (5 bases). CDR3 size: 13 residues. Trimming left V 5 bases short and J 8 bases short, with 13 bases between. Looked up from germline, CDR1 is LNHNV and CDR2 is YYDKDF (reference sequence). CDR3 in amino acids: CATSHRGIHEQFF. The CDR3 DNA follows: TGTGCCACCAGCCATCGAGGGATCCATGAGCAGTTCTTC.

The chain joins TRBV2 to TRBJ1-1; a weak D match, TRBD1 (5 bases). The CDR3 consists of 11 residues. Germline CDR1 SNHLY, CDR2 FYNNEI. Trimming shortened V by 6 bases and J by 11 bases, and 13 bases separated the two germline ends. The CDR3 loop is CASRPQGAAFF. CDR3 sequence (DNA): TGTGCCAGCAGACCGCAGGGTGCGGCTTTCTTT.

The J gene is TRBJ2-7, the V gene TRBV6-1; D may be TRBD1 (6 bases). CDR3 length: 15 amino acids. Germline CDR1 and CDR2: MNHNS and SASEGT. V was pared by 3 bases and J by 5 bases, with 17 bases between. The CDR3 region is CASSDLAGEGHEQYF. The CDR3 bases are TGTGCCAGCAGTGATTTAGCAGGGGAAGGCCACGAGCAGTACTTC.

This sequence joins TRBV5-1 and TRBJ1-1, with D uncertain. The CDR3 consists of 14 residues. Trimming took off 5 bases at V and 0 bases at J, with 11 bases between the two ends. The germline gives CDR1 SGHRS, CDR2 YFSETQ. This chain's CDR3 is CASRPGSLNTEAFF. The DNA of the CDR3 is TGCGCCAGCAGGCCTGGGAGCCTGAACACTGAAGCTTTCTTT.

This sequence joins TRBV30 and TRBJ2-2; D is perhaps TRBD1 (5 bases). The V gene lost 4 bases and the J gene lost 5 bases, with 20 bases spanning the gap. Looked up from germline, CDR1 is GTSNPN and CDR2 is SVGIG (reference sequence). The CDR3 loop spans 16 amino acids. CDR3: CAWNPWTSLDTGELFF. The CDR3 bases are TGTGCCTGGAATCCATGGACAAGTCTCGATACCGGGGAGCTGTTTTTT.